A single sample is the source of the 13 T cell receptor beta chains below, sequenced in a study of breast tumors, draining lymph nodes, adjacent tissues (dated by TCRdb to 2016 to 2017). The library relied on multiplex PCR. The instrument was an Illumina HiSeq 2000. TCRdb reran the public reads through fastp at Q25 and MiXCR, keeping productive beta chains. Identical CDR3 protein sequences are pooled into one entry, listed with their most common genes and DNA. Within this sample are approximately 23,000 distinct CDR3 sequences, with almost 70% of them counted one time only. The ten largest make up about 22% of the sample. Material: tumor-adjacent breast tissue. The receptors stem from a female donor with breast cancer. Some clones in this sample may be carry-over from other donors' samples.

This clonotype was found many times. V usage is TRBV20-1 and J usage is TRBJ2-5; TRBD1 matches at 9 bases. Germline assignment: CDR1 DFQATT and CDR2 SNEGSKA (reference sequence). This CDR3 has 14 residues. Losses at the gene ends were 2 bases for V and 1 base for J; bases not matched to a gene: 2. This chain's CDR3 is CSARWDRVQETQYF. The CDR3 DNA reads TGCAGTGCTAGATGGGACAGGGTCCAAGAGACCCAGTACTTC.

The rearrangement joins TRBV30 to TRBJ2-2; the D gene is possibly TRBD1 (6 bases). Trimming cost V 0 bases and J 3 bases, with 8 bases left between them. From germline, CDR1 is GTSNPN and CDR2 SVGIG (reference sequence). The CDR3 loop spans 14 amino acids. In nucleotides, the CDR3 is TGTGCCTGGAGTGTCTACAGGGACACCGGGGAGCTGTTTTTT. Translated: CAWSVYRDTGELFF.

The chain joins TRBV5-1 to TRBJ2-7; a weak D match, TRBD2 (5 bases). Germline V CDR1 and CDR2: SGHRS, YFSETQ. V lost 4 bases, J lost 4 bases, and 12 bases lay in between. The CDR3 extends over 13 amino acids. The CDR3 DNA follows: TGCGCCAGCAGCCCTGGGAGTGGATACGAGCAGTACTTC. It translates to CASSPGSGYEQYF.

This clonotype was picked up many times. This chain connects TRBV7-7 to TRBJ2-1; D might be TRBD2 (6 bases). Germline-derived CDR1 and CDR2 are SSHAT and FNYEAQ (reference sequence). The length of the CDR3 is 12 residues. Trimming took off 4 bases at V and 9 bases at J, with 10 bases between the two ends. The CDR3 DNA is TGTGCCAGCAGCTCGGCGGGGTCTGAGCAGTTCTTC. This encodes CASSSAGSEQFF.

The chain uses TRBV7-2 and TRBJ2-1; 13 bases align to TRBD2. The V segment lost 1 base and the J segment 4 bases; nucleotides outside the gene matches: 1. The CDR3 is made up of 16 amino acids. Germline loops: CDR1 SGHTA, CDR2 FQGNSA. Here the CDR3 DNA reads TGTGCCAGCAGCTTAGTACTAGCGGGAGGGTACAATGAGCAGTTCTTC. This codes for CASSLVLAGGYNEQFF. Filled out from reference TRBV7-2 and TRBJ2-1, the complete variable domain reads GAGVSQSPSNKVTEKGKDVELRCDPISGHTALYWYRQSLGQGLEFLIYFQGNSAPDKSGLPSDRFSAERTGGSVSTLTIQRTQQEDSAVYLCASSLVLAGGYNEQFFGPGTRLTVL.

This sequence joins TRBV20-1 and TRBJ2-5, with a weak D call TRBD2 (6 bases). The CDR3 loop spans 15 amino acids. Between the trimmed V and J ends, which lost 2 bases and 4 bases, there was a span of 17 bases. Germline values: CDR1 DFQATT, CDR2 SNEGSKA (reference sequence). The CDR3: CSARNTGRRGETQYF. The CDR3 DNA reads TGCAGTGCTAGAAACACCGGCAGGCGGGGAGAGACCCAGTACTTC.

CDR3 loop: CASNGENTGELFF. As DNA, the CDR3 is TGTGCCAGCAACGGCGAGAACACCGGGGAGCTGTTTTTT. The chain combines TRBV7-9 with TRBJ2-2; D unresolved. CDR1 and CDR2 from the germline V gene are SEHNR and FQNEAQ (reference sequence). V shed 7 bases and J shed 1 base, with 7 bases lying between them. The CDR3 spans 13 residues.

DNA for the CDR3: TGTGCCAGCAGTTTATTAGCGGGAGGCAATTACAATGAGCAGTTCTTC. Its translation: CASSLLAGGNYNEQFF. This chain links TRBV27 with TRBJ2-1, with 10 nucleotides matching TRBD2. The CDR3 covers 16 residues. Germline V gives CDR1 MNHEY, CDR2 SMNVEV (reference sequence). V lost 1 base to trimming and J lost 4 bases; unmatched junction nucleotides: 4.

The CDR3 loop is CSASWSLAGGRYEQYF. Here the CDR3 DNA reads TGCAGTGCTAGTTGGTCTCTAGCGGGAGGACGATACGAGCAGTACTTC. The V gene is TRBV20-1, the J gene TRBJ2-7, with 11 bases that match TRBD2. Germline V gives CDR1 DFQATT, CDR2 SNEGSKA (reference sequence). Trimming at V came to 3 bases and at J to 4 bases, leaving 11 bases not matched to a gene. CDR3 size: 16 residues.

The CDR3 protein is CASSPRQGANEKLFF. The CDR3 nucleotides read TGTGCCAGCAGTCCACGACAGGGGGCTAATGAAAAACTGTTTTTT. V is TRBV12-3 or TRBV12-4 and J is TRBJ1-4; 9 bases agree with TRBD1. J gave up 3 bases and V 5 bases, and 4 bases lay outside the gene matches. The CDR3 totals 15 residues.

In this sample, this clonotype turned up many times. The chain links TRBV2 to TRBJ2-5; 7 bases match TRBD2. Germline V gene sequence: CDR1 SNHLY, CDR2 FYNNEI. CDR3 length: 13 amino acids. After removal of 5 bases from V and 5 bases from J, the junction contained 5 bases not matched to a gene. The CDR3 reads CASSRDGGETQYF. The CDR3 DNA follows: TGTGCCAGCAGTAGGGACGGGGGGGAGACCCAGTACTTC.

V usage is TRBV2 and J usage is TRBJ1-1; tentatively, D is TRBD1 (6 bases). CDR1 and CDR2 from the germline V gene are SNHLY and FYNNEI. The CDR3 totals 13 residues. Trimming stripped 7 bases from V and 3 bases from J, with 12 bases between. CDR3 loop: CASTRGKDTEAFF. The CDR3 DNA reads TGTGCCAGCACCAGGGGCAAGGACACTGAAGCTTTCTTT.

The gene calls are TRBV20-1 and TRBJ2-7; no clear D. The germline gives CDR1 DFQATT, CDR2 SNEGSKA (reference sequence). Trimming took off 0 bases at V and 1 base at J, with 4 bases between the two ends. There are 12 residues in the CDR3. This CDR3 is CSARDMSYEQYF. Here the CDR3 DNA reads TGCAGTGCTAGAGACATGTCCTACGAGCAGTACTTC.